This record looks at one T cell receptor beta chain sequence and its context. V lost 0 bases and J 1 base, leaving 6 bases between the germline ends. There are 14 residues in the CDR3. The germline V gene has CDR1 MRHNA and CDR2 SNTAGT. Measured with immunoSEQ multiplex PCR; TCRdb has only the in-frame clones, and not every one. The sample contains about 88,000 clones, more than 65% of which appear only once. Time point: baseline, week 1 (first vaccination visit). Treatment described: pre-vaccination baseline after standard-of-care therapy. This sample was taken from a study of a mutant IDH1 vaccine in newly diagnosed glioma.

V gene TRBV6-4 combines with J gene TRBJ1-1; D perhaps matches TRBD1 (5 bases). The receptor's source is a man aged 40-55 years with glioma. Some clones in this sample may be carry-over from other donors' samples. The material was PBMCs, obtained from a glioma patient treated with radiotherapy, temozolomide or both. In nucleotides, the CDR3 is TGTGCCAGCAGTGACTCGGGGGGGAACACTGAAGCTTTCTTT. Its translation: CASSDSGGNTEAFF.